The 18 T cell receptor beta chains presented below share a single source sample, sequenced in a study of Ad26.COV2.S vaccination and SARS-CoV-2 variants (dated by TCRdb to the early 2020s). The library was prepared using the immunoSEQ multiplex PCR assay. TCRdb's version of the immuneACCESS table is confined to in-frame rearrangements and falls short of the full clone set. An unresolved V gene accounts for under half of the shortfall where checked; the remainder is of unknown origin. The sample table lists about 94,000 clones, more than 65% of them with a count of one. The ten largest clonotypes hold approximately 15% of the sample. What this sample's time point label stands for: individuals recovered from natural SARS-CoV-2 infection. This specimen was peripheral blood, taken after recovery from COVID-19. The receptors stem from a human donor who had recovered from COVID-19.

The rearrangement uses TRBV27 and TRBJ1-1, with a possible D match to TRBD1 (5 bases). Germline V CDR1 and CDR2: MNHEY, SMNVEV (reference sequence). The V end was cut by 7 bases, the J end by 1 base, with 10 bases between. The CDR3 is 13 residues long. The CDR3 region has the DNA TGTGCCAGCAAGGTGACAGCGAACACTGAAGCTTTCTTT. Its protein is CASKVTANTEAFF.

This chain uses TRBV14 with TRBJ1-2, with 9 bases that match TRBD1. CDR1 and CDR2 from the germline V gene are SGHDN and FVKESK. J lost 7 bases, V lost 6 bases, and 6 bases had no gene match. The CDR3 runs 13 residues. The CDR3 DNA reads TGTGCCAGCAGGGGCACAGGGGGCCTTGGCTACACCTTC. It yields the protein CASRGTGGLGYTF.

A word on this clone: Other nucleotide sequences in the sample specify the same CDR3. The chain recombines TRBV9 with TRBJ1-1; weak D call: TRBD1 (5 bases). CDR1 is SGDLS and CDR2 is YYNGEE in the germline V gene. Trimming stripped 0 bases from V and 3 bases from J, with 6 bases between. The CDR3 runs to 13 residues. CDR3 DNA: TGTGCCAGCAGCGTAGGGGGGGACACTGAAGCTTTCTTT. Protein: CASSVGGDTEAFF.

The chain recombines TRBV19 with TRBJ2-1, with no clear D. The CDR3 loop spans 12 amino acids. With 3 bases removed from V and 5 bases from J, the gap between germline ends came to 5 bases. CDR1 LNHDA and CDR2 SQIVND come from the germline V gene (reference sequence). This CDR3 reads CASSIPNNEQFF. CDR3 nucleotides: TGTGCCAGTAGTATCCCCAACAATGAGCAGTTCTTC. Full variable domain (rest looked up from reference TRBV19 and TRBJ2-1): DGGITQSPKYLFRKEGQNVTLSCEQNLNHDAMYWYRQDPGQGLRLIYYSQIVNDFQKGDIAEGYSVSREKKESFPLTVTSAQKNPTAFYLCASSIPNNEQFFGPGTRLTVL.

The gene calls are TRBV12-3 or TRBV12-4 and TRBJ1-1; D is unclear. Deletions cut 2 bases from V and 1 base from J, with 5 bases between. The CDR3 has 13 amino acids. The CDR3 nucleotides are TGTGCCAGCAGTTTAATGAAGAACACTGAAGCTTTCTTT. Translated, it gives CASSLMKNTEAFF.

The V and J genes are TRBV7-9 and TRBJ1-3; no reliable D call. The CDR3 is 15 residues long. V was cut by 5 bases and J by 0 bases, with 11 bases left in between. Germline V gene lookup returns CDR1 SEHNR and CDR2 FQNEAQ (reference sequence). The CDR3 nucleotides are TGTGCCAGCAGCCCATCGGGTAACTCTGGAAACACCATATATTTT. Its translation: CASSPSGNSGNTIYF. The full variable domain, rest sourced from reference TRBV7-9 and TRBJ1-3, is DTGVSQNPRHKITKRGQNVTFRCDPISEHNRLYWYRQTLGQGPEFLTYFQNEAQLEKSRLLSDRFSAERPKGSFSTLEIQRTEQGDSAMYLCASSPSGNSGNTIYFGEGSWLTVV.

This chain connects TRBV19 to TRBJ1-1; 10 bases are a match to TRBD1. Germline V lookup: CDR1 LNHDA, CDR2 SQIVND (reference sequence). The CDR3 totals 13 residues. V lost 5 bases and J lost 6; bases outside the gene matches: 3. In DNA form, the CDR3 reads TGTGCCAGTAGTTTCGGACAGGGGGCTGAAGCTTTCTTT. Translated, it gives CASSFGQGAEAFF.

This clone was picked up one time. The genes are TRBV28 and TRBJ2-7; D is undetermined. This CDR3 spans 12 amino acids. The germline V gene encodes CDR1 MDHEN and CDR2 SYDVKM. V was trimmed by 1 base and J by 5 bases, leaving 6 bases between them. The CDR3 DNA is TGTGCCAGCAGTTTATCCACAAACGAGCAGTACTTC. Its translation is CASSLSTNEQYF.

This sequence joins TRBV9 and TRBJ2-6; 7 positions agree with TRBD1. Germline V CDR1 and CDR2: SGDLS, YYNGEE. With 4 bases clipped from V and 4 bases from J, the junction kept 8 bases outside the gene matches. The CDR3 is made up of 16 amino acids. The CDR3 DNA sequence: TGTGCCAGCAGCTCAAACGACAGGGCCGGGGCCAACGTCCTGACTTTC. Its protein is CASSSNDRAGANVLTF.

The gene calls are TRBV6-2 or TRBV6-3 and TRBJ2-2; 8 nucleotides match TRBD2. This CDR3 comprises 14 residues. V shed 6 bases, J shed 1 base, and the junction held 1 base outside the gene matches. The germline gives CDR1 MNHEY, CDR2 SVGEGT. The CDR3 DNA sequence: TGTGCCAGCAGCGCGGGGGGGAACACCGGGGAGCTGTTTTTT. Amino acids: CASSAGGNTGELFF.

The chain has TRBV15 and TRBJ2-1; possible D gene TRBD2, 7 bases. The germline gives CDR1 LNHNV, CDR2 YYDKDF (reference sequence). V was shortened by 1 base and J by 7 bases, with 20 bases between the two germline ends. The CDR3 is made up of 17 amino acids. The CDR3 loop is CATSRAKGEGLRNEQFF. The CDR3 DNA follows: TGTGCCACCAGCAGAGCAAAGGGGGAGGGCCTTAGAAATGAGCAGTTCTTC.

The chain uses TRBV14 and TRBJ1-1, with TRBD1 as a possible D gene (5 bases). The CDR3 is 16 residues long. V lost 2 bases to trimming and J lost 2 bases, with 15 bases between them. Germline V CDR1 and CDR2: SGHDN, FVKESK. Here the CDR3 reads CASSQYPGLINTEAFF. For the CDR3, the DNA is TGTGCCAGCAGCCAATATCCAGGGCTGATAAACACTGAAGCTTTCTTT.

The chain combines TRBV27 with TRBJ1-1; D gene ambiguous. Germline V lookup: CDR1 MNHEY, CDR2 SMNVEV (reference sequence). V lost 1 base and J lost 6, with 6 bases in between. This CDR3 contains 12 residues. The DNA of the CDR3 is TGTGCCAGCAGTTTATTAGGCGCTGAAGCTTTCTTT. This gives the protein CASSLLGAEAFF.

The chain employs TRBV7-6 and TRBJ2-7, with D possibly matching TRBD2 (6 bases). The CDR3 consists of 14 residues. Germline V lookup: CDR1 SGHVS, CDR2 FNYEAQ. V was cut by 4 bases and J by 2 bases, with 12 bases left in between. The CDR3 coding sequence is TGTGCCAGCAGCTCGGCCCCGGGAGCCTACGAGCAGTACTTC. Protein sequence: CASSSAPGAYEQYF.

This chain joins TRBV11-2 and TRBJ2-1; D is unclear. The CDR3 consists of 14 residues. The V end lost 5 bases, the J end lost 3 bases, and 11 bases lay between the germline ends. Germline CDR1 SGHAT, CDR2 FQNNGV. This CDR3 reads CASSRGRSYNEQFF. The CDR3 nucleotides are TGTGCCAGCAGCCGCGGACGTAGCTACAATGAGCAGTTCTTC. Supplemented by reference TRBV11-2 and TRBJ2-1, the full variable domain reads EAGVAQSPRYKIIEKRQSVAFWCNPISGHATLYWYQQILGQGPKLLIQFQNNGVVDDSQLPKDRFSAERLKGVDSTLKIQPAKLEDSAVYLCASSRGRSYNEQFFGPGTRLTVL.

The V call is TRBV5-6, the J call TRBJ2-5, with 8 bases matching TRBD2. The CDR3 loop spans 15 amino acids. Germline CDR1 SGHDT, CDR2 YYEEEE. Germline trimming cut 2 bases from V and 2 bases from J; bases unmatched to any gene: 5. CDR3 in amino acids: CASSLTSGGQETQYF. The CDR3 DNA is TGTGCCAGCAGCTTAACATCGGGAGGGCAAGAGACCCAGTACTTC.

The chain uses TRBV7-2 and TRBJ1-5; D gene uncertain. Germline V CDR1 and CDR2: SGHTA, FQGNSA. This CDR3 has 15 residues. Trimming took off 2 bases at V and 0 bases at J, with 8 bases between the two ends. In DNA form, the CDR3 reads TGTGCCAGCAGCTTAACCGGGAATAGCAATCAGCCCCAGCATTTT. Translated, it gives CASSLTGNSNQPQHF.

Here the CDR3 reads CATSRGWALKKFSNYGYTF. The CDR3 DNA follows: TGTGCCACCAGCAGAGGATGGGCCCTAAAGAAATTTTCTAACTATGGCTACACCTTC. The chain recombines TRBV15 with TRBJ1-2; D gene uncertain. V shed 1 base and J shed 0 bases, with 21 bases lying between them. The germline V gene encodes CDR1 LNHNV and CDR2 YYDKDF (reference sequence). The CDR3 covers 19 residues.